These T cell receptor beta chains were read from a single sample in a study of control samples from healthy donors and cancer patients. The repertoire was sequenced with immunoSEQ multiplex PCR; TCRdb's copy has only in-frame clones and lacks some. Altogether roughly 100,000 clones are present, about 90% being singletons, with the ten largest covering about 2.5%. The specimen was blood. The receptors come from a woman between 18 and 29 years old in good health. The CDR3 runs from the conserved cysteine through the conserved F or W. Each record gives: clone size, D gene, V gene, J gene, CDR3 protein, CDR3 DNA. D genes are given only for firm matches. Rows give clone size only sometimes, using once, few, many, or a class for an expanded clone.

abundance: NA; d_gene: NA; v_gene: TRBV4-2; j_gene: TRBJ1-5; CDR3aa: CASSPTAPSSNQPQHF; CDR3nt: TGTGCCAGCAGTCCGACAGCACCTTCTAGCAATCAGCCCCAGCATTTT
abundance: NA; d_gene: NA; v_gene: TRBV5-4; j_gene: TRBJ1-5; CDR3aa: CASSPGTDSNQPQHF; CDR3nt: TGTGCCAGCAGTCCCGGGACGGATAGCAATCAGCCCCAGCATTTT
abundance: NA; d_gene: TRBD1; v_gene: TRBV9; j_gene: TRBJ1-1; CDR3aa: CASSPQTGVNTEAFF; CDR3nt: TGTGCCAGCAGCCCTCAGACAGGGGTGAACACTGAAGCTTTCTTT
abundance: NA; d_gene: NA; v_gene: TRBV4-2; j_gene: TRBJ2-7; CDR3aa: CASSQGGPYEQYF; CDR3nt: TGTGCCAGCAGCCAAGGCGGCCCCTACGAGCAGTACTTC
abundance: NA; d_gene: NA; v_gene: TRBV12-3/TRBV12-4; j_gene: TRBJ1-6; CDR3aa: CASSRQFSPLHF; CDR3nt: TGTGCCAGCAGCCGACAGTTTTCACCCCTCCACTTT
abundance: NA; d_gene: NA; v_gene: TRBV28; j_gene: TRBJ2-5; CDR3aa: CASSLVGSLETQYF; CDR3nt: TGTGCCAGCAGTTTAGTTGGTAGCTTAGAGACCCAGTACTTC
abundance: NA; d_gene: NA; v_gene: TRBV5-1; j_gene: TRBJ1-1; CDR3aa: CASSLVGGAGTEAFF; CDR3nt: TGCGCCAGCAGCTTGGTCGGGGGGGCCGGCACTGAAGCTTTCTTT
abundance: NA; d_gene: TRBD2; v_gene: TRBV12-5; j_gene: TRBJ2-1; CDR3aa: CASGLYSGGASYNEQFF; CDR3nt: TGTGCTAGTGGTTTGTATAGCGGGGGGGCGTCCTACAATGAGCAGTTCTTC
abundance: NA; d_gene: TRBD2; v_gene: TRBV4-1; j_gene: TRBJ2-7; CDR3aa: CASSQVGTSGSPYEQYF; CDR3nt: TGCGCCAGCAGCCAAGTCGGGACTAGCGGGAGTCCATACGAGCAGTACTTC
abundance: once; d_gene: NA; v_gene: TRBV11-3; j_gene: TRBJ2-4; CDR3aa: CASSLGGQNIQYF; CDR3nt: TGTGCCAGCAGCTTGGGTGGTCAAAACATTCAGTACTTC
abundance: few; d_gene: NA; v_gene: TRBV2; j_gene: TRBJ1-5; CDR3aa: CASSYRLNSNQPQHF; CDR3nt: TGTGCCAGCAGTTACAGGTTAAATAGCAATCAGCCCCAGCATTTT
abundance: NA; d_gene: NA; v_gene: TRBV7-9; j_gene: TRBJ1-1; CDR3aa: CASSSTTRGTEAFF; CDR3nt: TGTGCCAGCAGCTCGACTACCCGGGGCACTGAAGCTTTCTTT
abundance: few; d_gene: NA; v_gene: TRBV4-1; j_gene: TRBJ1-4; CDR3aa: CASSQVGGMNEKLFF; CDR3nt: TGCGCCAGCAGCCAAGTAGGGGGTATGAATGAAAAACTGTTTTTT
abundance: NA; d_gene: NA; v_gene: TRBV5-1; j_gene: TRBJ2-1; CDR3aa: CASSLTGTTFFYNEQFF; CDR3nt: TGCGCCAGCAGCCTGACCGGGACGACCTTTTTCTACAATGAGCAGTTCTTC
abundance: NA; d_gene: TRBD1; v_gene: TRBV10-1; j_gene: TRBJ2-7; CDR3aa: CASSESGQGAYEQYF; CDR3nt: TGCGCCAGCAGTGAGTCAGGACAGGGGGCCTACGAGCAGTACTTC
abundance: NA; d_gene: NA; v_gene: TRBV7-3; j_gene: TRBJ2-1; CDR3aa: CASSSTSIDEQFF; CDR3nt: TGTGCCAGCAGCTCTACTAGTATAGATGAGCAGTTCTTC
abundance: NA; d_gene: NA; v_gene: TRBV25-1; j_gene: TRBJ1-2; CDR3aa: CASSASYYGYTF; CDR3nt: TGTGCCAGCAGTGCCTCCTATTATGGCTACACCTTC
abundance: NA; d_gene: TRBD2; v_gene: TRBV4-2; j_gene: TRBJ2-1; CDR3aa: CASSRSGNDYNEQFF; CDR3nt: TGTGCCAGCAGCCGTAGCGGGAACGACTACAATGAGCAGTTCTTC
abundance: NA; d_gene: NA; v_gene: TRBV7-2; j_gene: TRBJ1-2; CDR3aa: CASSVGPNYGYTF; CDR3nt: TGTGCCAGCAGCGTGGGACCGAACTATGGCTACACCTTC
abundance: NA; d_gene: NA; v_gene: TRBV6-6; j_gene: TRBJ2-5; CDR3aa: CASSQSRRTSPETQYF; CDR3nt: TGTGCCAGCAGCCAATCTCGACGGACCAGCCCAGAGACCCAGTACTTC
abundance: NA; d_gene: NA; v_gene: TRBV6-6; j_gene: TRBJ1-3; CDR3aa: CASATESWINTIYF; CDR3nt: TGTGCCAGCGCGACAGAGTCTTGGATTAACACCATATATTTT
abundance: NA; d_gene: TRBD1; v_gene: TRBV2; j_gene: TRBJ1-6; CDR3aa: CASSLGYRGRNSPLHF; CDR3nt: TGTGCCAGCAGCCTAGGATACAGGGGACGAAATTCACCCCTCCACTTT
abundance: NA; d_gene: NA; v_gene: TRBV7-9; j_gene: TRBJ2-7; CDR3aa: CASSLREDSYEQYF; CDR3nt: TGTGCCAGCAGCTTAAGAGAGGACTCCTACGAGCAGTACTTC
abundance: NA; d_gene: NA; v_gene: TRBV13; j_gene: TRBJ2-2; CDR3aa: CASSFLRGLNTGELFF; CDR3nt: TGTGCCAGCAGCTTCCTGCGGGGATTGAACACCGGGGAGCTGTTTTTT
abundance: NA; d_gene: TRBD1; v_gene: TRBV12-3/TRBV12-4; j_gene: TRBJ1-1; CDR3aa: CASTRQGNTEAFF; CDR3nt: TGTGCCAGCACGAGACAGGGGAACACTGAAGCTTTCTTT
abundance: NA; d_gene: NA; v_gene: TRBV27; j_gene: TRBJ2-7; CDR3aa: CASSFTIGLALDEQYF; CDR3nt: TGTGCCAGCAGTTTCACAATCGGGTTAGCCTTGGACGAGCAGTACTTC
abundance: NA; d_gene: NA; v_gene: TRBV11-2; j_gene: TRBJ2-7; CDR3aa: CASSLPWAGFTYEQYF; CDR3nt: TGTGCCAGCAGCTTACCATGGGCGGGGTTCACCTACGAGCAGTACTTC
abundance: NA; d_gene: NA; v_gene: TRBV7-2; j_gene: TRBJ1-3; CDR3aa: CASSIGPRLNTIYF; CDR3nt: TGTGCCAGCAGCATAGGACCCAGGCTAAACACCATATATTTT
abundance: NA; d_gene: TRBD1; v_gene: TRBV2; j_gene: TRBJ2-7; CDR3aa: CASSAGTGGFRSPYEQYF; CDR3nt: TGTGCCAGCAGCGCCGGGACAGGGGGTTTTCGATCCCCCTACGAGCAGTACTTC
abundance: NA; d_gene: NA; v_gene: TRBV4-2; j_gene: TRBJ2-6; CDR3aa: CASSQGAGQSSGANVLTF; CDR3nt: TGTGCCAGCAGCCAAGGGGCAGGCCAAAGCTCTGGGGCCAACGTCCTGACTTTC
abundance: NA; d_gene: NA; v_gene: TRBV19; j_gene: TRBJ2-1; CDR3aa: CASSPLRSSYNEQFF; CDR3nt: TGTGCCAGTAGCCCCCTGCGTTCATCCTACAATGAGCAGTTCTTC
abundance: NA; d_gene: NA; v_gene: TRBV10-2; j_gene: TRBJ1-6; CDR3aa: CASSAGGGLFGSPLHF; CDR3nt: TGCGCCAGCAGTGCGGGGGGTGGGCTTTTTGGTTCACCCCTCCACTTT
abundance: NA; d_gene: TRBD2; v_gene: TRBV11-3; j_gene: TRBJ2-1; CDR3aa: CASSRKGTSGTYNEQFF; CDR3nt: TGTGCCAGCAGCCGCAAGGGGACTAGCGGTACCTACAATGAGCAGTTCTTC
abundance: NA; d_gene: NA; v_gene: TRBV19; j_gene: TRBJ2-5; CDR3aa: CASSISGAEETQYF; CDR3nt: TGTGCCAGTAGTATCTCGGGAGCTGAAGAGACCCAGTACTTC
abundance: once; d_gene: NA; v_gene: TRBV27; j_gene: TRBJ1-1; CDR3aa: CASSLYQMNTEAFF; CDR3nt: TGTGCCAGCAGTTTATATCAGATGAACACTGAAGCTTTCTTT
abundance: NA; d_gene: NA; v_gene: TRBV9; j_gene: TRBJ2-3; CDR3aa: CASSANTIDTQYF; CDR3nt: TGTGCCAGCAGCGCAAACACTATAGATACGCAGTATTTT
abundance: once; d_gene: NA; v_gene: TRBV7-9; j_gene: TRBJ1-1; CDR3aa: CASSKTGVSEGNTEAFF; CDR3nt: TGTGCCAGCAGCAAAACGGGCGTTAGTGAGGGGAACACTGAAGCTTTCTTT
abundance: NA; d_gene: NA; v_gene: TRBV27; j_gene: TRBJ2-7; CDR3aa: CASSRVPYEQYF; CDR3nt: TGTGCCAGCAGCAGGGTCCCCTACGAGCAGTACTTC
abundance: NA; d_gene: NA; v_gene: TRBV15; j_gene: TRBJ1-6; CDR3aa: CATSRVGDGYSPLHF; CDR3nt: TGTGCCACCAGCAGAGTTGGGGACGGGTATTCACCCCTCCACTTT
abundance: NA; d_gene: TRBD1; v_gene: TRBV5-1; j_gene: TRBJ2-2; CDR3aa: CASSLRTGEPGELFF; CDR3nt: TGCGCCAGCAGCTTGCGGACAGGGGAACCCGGGGAGCTGTTTTTT
abundance: once; d_gene: TRBD2; v_gene: TRBV5-5; j_gene: TRBJ2-3; CDR3aa: CASSPYDSGGTDTQYF; CDR3nt: TGTGCCAGCAGCCCGTATGATAGCGGGGGCACAGATACGCAGTATTTT
abundance: NA; d_gene: TRBD2; v_gene: TRBV19; j_gene: TRBJ2-5; CDR3aa: CASTRGGLADQETQYF; CDR3nt: TGTGCCAGTACCCGGGGGGGACTAGCGGACCAAGAGACCCAGTACTTC
abundance: NA; d_gene: NA; v_gene: TRBV28; j_gene: TRBJ1-1; CDR3aa: CASSLLRGATHTEAFF; CDR3nt: TGTGCCAGCAGCCTTCTCCGGGGGGCAACCCACACTGAAGCTTTCTTT
abundance: NA; d_gene: NA; v_gene: TRBV3-1/TRBV3-2; j_gene: TRBJ2-3; CDR3aa: CASSQVAQLGGQYF; CDR3nt: TGTGCCAGCAGCCAAGTAGCGCAACTTGGTGGGCAGTATTTT
abundance: NA; d_gene: TRBD1; v_gene: TRBV19; j_gene: TRBJ1-5; CDR3aa: CASSPTGQSNQPQHF; CDR3nt: TGTGCCAGTAGTCCGACAGGGCAGAGCAATCAGCCCCAGCATTTT
abundance: NA; d_gene: NA; v_gene: TRBV3-1/TRBV3-2; j_gene: TRBJ1-6; CDR3aa: CASSRWTPSSYNSPLHF; CDR3nt: TGTGCCAGCAGCCGCTGGACACCGAGCTCCTATAATTCACCCCTCCACTTT
abundance: NA; d_gene: TRBD2; v_gene: TRBV7-9; j_gene: TRBJ2-1; CDR3aa: CASSSGRGAEFF; CDR3nt: TGTGCCAGCAGCTCTGGGCGGGGGGCGGAGTTCTTC
abundance: NA; d_gene: NA; v_gene: TRBV5-6; j_gene: TRBJ2-2; CDR3aa: CASSLSPNTGELFF; CDR3nt: TGTGCCAGCAGCTTGAGTCCTAACACCGGGGAGCTGTTTTTT
abundance: NA; d_gene: NA; v_gene: TRBV12-3/TRBV12-4; j_gene: TRBJ1-1; CDR3aa: CASSSGLGAFF; CDR3nt: TGTGCCAGCAGTTCGGGGCTTGGGGCTTTCTTT
abundance: once; d_gene: NA; v_gene: TRBV2; j_gene: TRBJ1-1; CDR3aa: CASSEPPWSIGAGGEAFF; CDR3nt: TGTGCCAGCAGTGAACCCCCTTGGTCTATCGGGGCGGGCGGTGAAGCTTTCTTT
abundance: NA; d_gene: TRBD2; v_gene: TRBV19; j_gene: TRBJ2-4; CDR3aa: CASSLTSGGVAKNIQYF; CDR3nt: TGTGCCAGTAGTCTGACTAGCGGGGGGGTAGCCAAAAACATTCAGTACTTC